A single sample is the source of the 28 T cell receptor beta chains below, sequenced in a study of naive and memory T cell subsets. Both TRBC1 and TRBC2 were covered by a beta constant-region primer of two equimolar oligonucleotides. A single record per CDR3 protein comes from TCRdb applying MiXCR to the UMI-ligation and nested PCR reads. The sample lists 75,000 to 85,000 distinct CDR3 sequences; 13% were seen once. The sample was central memory CD4+ T cells from blood. The source is a human donor in good health.

This clonotype has a handful of counts. The rearrangement links TRBV5-1 to TRBJ2-5, with D uncertain. The ends were cut back, 3 bases at V and 0 bases at J, with 9 bases in the middle. The germline CDR1 and CDR2 sequences are SGHRS and YFSETQ. CDR3 size: 14 residues. The CDR3 region is CASSSLTNQETQYF. The CDR3 nucleotides are TGCGCCAGCAGCTCCCTAACTAACCAAGAGACCCAGTACTTC.

This clonotype was detected ten times or more. The chain joins TRBV10-2 to TRBJ2-1; D unresolved. The V and J ends lost 4 bases and 5 bases respectively, with 3 bases between them. Looked up from germline, CDR1 is WSHSY and CDR2 is SAAADI. This CDR3 has 11 residues. CDR3 sequence reads: CASSGHNEQFF. In DNA form, the CDR3 reads TGCGCCAGCAGTGGACACAATGAGCAGTTCTTC.

This clonotype has at least ten counts. This chain links TRBV12-3 or TRBV12-4 with TRBJ2-2, with 7 bases lining up with TRBD1. The CDR3 loop spans 13 amino acids. The J segment lost 5 bases and the V segment lost 6 bases, leaving 3 bases of the junction unmatched. This CDR3 is CASSPRGTGELFF. Written as DNA, the CDR3 is TGTGCCAGCAGCCCCAGGGGGACCGGGGAGCTGTTTTTT.

There are a few counts of this clonotype. The rearrangement links TRBV28 to TRBJ2-4; D remains ambiguous. Trimming shortened V by 5 bases and J by 5 bases, and 10 bases separated the two germline ends. Germline V gene data show CDR1 as MDHEN and CDR2 as SYDVKM. The CDR3 has 13 residues. The CDR3 is CASSGQPQNIQYF. The CDR3 DNA sequence: TGTGCCAGCAGTGGGCAGCCCCAAAACATTCAGTACTTC.

V is TRBV5-6 and J is TRBJ2-1, with D possibly matching TRBD1 (6 bases). The CDR3 consists of 16 residues. CDR1 SGHDT and CDR2 YYEEEE come from the germline V gene. V was pared by 4 bases and J by 3 bases, with 17 bases between. The CDR3 region is CASSVTGTKLYNEQFF. In DNA form, the CDR3 reads TGTGCCAGCAGCGTGACCGGGACAAAACTCTACAATGAGCAGTTCTTC.

In this sample, this clonotype turned up many times. This chain uses TRBV20-1 with TRBJ1-1; D possibly corresponds to TRBD1 (5 bases). This CDR3 has 13 amino acids. CDR1 DFQATT and CDR2 SNEGSKA come from the germline V gene (reference sequence). Deletions cut 5 bases from V and 5 bases from J, with 15 bases between. CDR3: CSASGVRRTEAFF. The DNA of the CDR3 is TGCAGTGCTTCGGGGGTGAGAAGAACTGAAGCTTTCTTT.

This clonotype was seen more than once but under ten times. The chain employs TRBV5-4 and TRBJ1-3; D not resolved. Trimming pared 0 bases from V and 4 bases from J, leaving 17 bases between. Germline V gives CDR1 SGHNT, CDR2 YYREEE (reference sequence). This CDR3 is built from 17 residues. The CDR3 DNA sequence: TGTGCCAGCAGCTTGGGTCCCCCGTGGACGTTCGGAAACACCATATATTTT. Translated, it gives CASSLGPPWTFGNTIYF.

The rearrangement joins TRBV7-2 to TRBJ2-7, with D unclear. The CDR3 is made up of 13 amino acids. Trimming shortened V by 3 bases and J by 5 bases, and 11 bases separated the two germline ends. Germline V gene sequence: CDR1 SGHTA, CDR2 FQGNSA. The CDR3 loop is CASSFRNSDEQYF. In DNA form, the CDR3 reads TGTGCCAGCAGCTTCCGTAATTCTGACGAGCAGTACTTC. The complete variable domain, with remaining parts taken from reference TRBV7-2 and TRBJ2-7, reads GAGVSQSPSNKVTEKGKDVELRCDPISGHTALYWYRQSLGQGLEFLIYFQGNSAPDKSGLPSDRFSAERTGGSVSTLTIQRTQQEDSAVYLCASSFRNSDEQYFGPGTRLTVT.

This clonotype was detected a few times. The V call is TRBV20-1, the J call TRBJ1-5; TRBD1 is a possible D gene (6 bases). The CDR3 spans 14 residues. Trimming left V 8 bases short and J 2 bases short, with 16 bases between. The germline V gene has CDR1 DFQATT and CDR2 SNEGSKA (reference sequence). The CDR3 DNA reads TGCAGTACACAACAGGGATCGGGCAATCAGCCCCAGCATTTT. Its protein is CSTQQGSGNQPQHF.

This clonotype was seen a few times. The V call is TRBV5-1, the J call TRBJ2-5; 10 bases line up with TRBD2. CDR3 length: 14 amino acids. Germline CDR1 and CDR2: SGHRS and YFSETQ. After removal of 4 bases from V and 5 bases from J, the junction contained 5 bases not matched to a gene. The CDR3 DNA reads as TGCGCCAGCAGCACGGGACTAGCGTCCGAGACCCAGTACTTC. Translating gives CASSTGLASETQYF.

CDR3 coding DNA: TGCGCCAGCAGCTTGGCGCACAAGGTTCCAGATACGCAGTATTTT. This sequence encodes CASSLAHKVPDTQYF. The gene calls are TRBV5-1 and TRBJ2-3; D not resolved. The CDR3 has 15 residues. Germline CDR1 reads SGHRS; CDR2 reads YFSETQ. Trimming took off 0 bases at V and 4 bases at J, with 12 bases between the two ends.

This clonotype was seen a handful of times. The CDR3, as DNA: TGTGCCAGCTACCGGCCCGGTGAGGGCATTCAGTACTTC. It codes for CASYRPGEGIQYF. The chain links TRBV28 to TRBJ2-4, with D possibly TRBD2 on 5 matching bases. Germline lookup yields CDR1 MDHEN and CDR2 SYDVKM. The CDR3 has 13 amino acids. V lost 8 bases, J lost 9 bases, and 17 bases lay in between.

This clonotype occurred many times. The V call is TRBV29-1, the J call TRBJ2-1; D gene unclear. This CDR3 has 15 residues. V lost 0 bases and J lost 0, with 9 bases in between. Per germline, CDR1 SQVTM and CDR2 ANQGSEA. Here the CDR3 DNA reads TGCAGCGTTGAAGAAACCAGTAGCTCCTACAATGAGCAGTTCTTC. Protein sequence: CSVEETSSSYNEQFF.

The chain recombines TRBV28 with TRBJ2-7; D is ambiguous. Germline CDR1 is MDHEN and CDR2 is SYDVKM. V was pared by 6 bases and J by 0 bases, with 18 bases between. The CDR3 contains 16 residues. The CDR3 here is CASSSGDSYPSYEQYF. CDR3 bases: TGTGCCAGCAGCTCCGGCGACTCGTACCCCTCCTACGAGCAGTACTTC.

This clonotype was counted only a few times. The CDR3 loop is CASSDTGQGASYEQYF. The CDR3 nucleotides are TGTGCCAGCAGTGACACCGGACAGGGGGCGAGCTACGAGCAGTACTTC. The rearrangement joins TRBV12-3 or TRBV12-4 to TRBJ2-7; 11 bases align to TRBD1. The CDR3 contains 16 residues. Trimming took 5 bases from V and 3 from J; bases not matched to a gene: 9.

The rearrangement links TRBV4-3 to TRBJ2-7, with D possibly being TRBD1 (5 bases). This CDR3 contains 13 residues. V was cut by 0 bases and J by 11 bases, with 14 bases left in between. In germline, CDR1 is LGHNA, CDR2 YSLEER. The CDR3 here is CASSQDTSTEEYF. CDR3 coding DNA: TGCGCCAGCAGCCAAGATACCTCGACAGAGGAGTACTTC.

This clonotype was found a few times. The rearrangement uses TRBV7-9 and TRBJ2-3, with TRBD1 matching 7 bases. Germline trimming cut 4 bases from V and 2 bases from J; bases unmatched to any gene: 18. This CDR3 spans 19 amino acids. CDR1 and CDR2 (germline): SEHNR, FQNEAQ (reference sequence). CDR3 residues: CASSSPRGTRTGYTDTQYF. CDR3 in DNA: TGTGCCAGCAGCTCTCCGAGGGGGACCCGGACAGGTTACACAGATACGCAGTATTTT.

In its sample, this clonotype was seen many times. The chain uses TRBV7-7 and TRBJ2-1; 9 nucleotides agree with TRBD2. V lost 5 bases and J lost 9; bases outside the gene matches: 14. The CDR3 runs 16 residues. Germline loops: CDR1 SSHAT, CDR2 FNYEAQ (reference sequence). CDR3 residues: CASSLGPGEAGGEQFF. The DNA of the CDR3 is TGTGCCAGCAGCCTCGGTCCGGGGGAAGCGGGGGGTGAGCAGTTCTTC.

This chain joins TRBV5-6 and TRBJ1-5, with TRBD1 as a possible D gene (5 bases). The V gene lost 0 bases and the J gene lost 1 base, with 8 bases spanning the gap. Looked up from germline, CDR1 is SGHDT and CDR2 is YYEEEE. The CDR3 sequence is 15 residues long. CDR3 nucleotides: TGTGCCAGCAGCTTGGGGGGACCCAGCAATCAGCCCCAGCATTTT. Its translation is CASSLGGPSNQPQHF.

This clonotype was found a few times. This chain links TRBV15 with TRBJ1-6, with D possibly being TRBD1 (5 bases). The germline V gene has CDR1 LNHNV and CDR2 YYDKDF (reference sequence). V shed 5 bases and J shed 9 bases, with 17 bases lying between them. The CDR3 extends over 15 amino acids. CDR3 residues: CATSQPQPGGSPLHF. The CDR3 nucleotides read TGTGCCACCAGCCAACCACAACCGGGGGGTTCACCCCTCCACTTT.

Many counts were recorded for this clonotype. The rearrangement joins TRBV10-3 to TRBJ1-1; D might be TRBD1 (5 bases). Trimming stripped 6 bases from V and 0 bases from J, with 8 bases between. Germline values: CDR1 ENHRY, CDR2 SYGVKD. The CDR3 covers 13 residues. In DNA, the CDR3 is TGTGCCATCAGGGTGGACATGAACACTGAAGCTTTCTTT. It encodes CAIRVDMNTEAFF.

This clonotype appeared a few times. The rearrangement joins TRBV5-5 to TRBJ2-1, with D possibly matching TRBD2 (5 bases). The CDR3 runs to 16 residues. The V end was cut by 4 bases, the J end by 7 bases, with 21 bases between. Germline assignment: CDR1 SGHKS and CDR2 YYEKEE (reference sequence). CDR3 loop: CASSPNEVARTNEQFF. CDR3 sequence (DNA): TGTGCCAGCAGCCCCAATGAGGTAGCGCGTACTAATGAGCAGTTCTTC.

This clonotype was seen a few times. V and J are TRBV29-1 and TRBJ2-6; possibly TRBD2 for D (5 bases). There are 14 residues in the CDR3. CDR1 SQVTM and CDR2 ANQGSEA come from the germline V gene. Trimming removed 4 bases from V and 4 bases from J, with 11 bases in between. The CDR3 region has the DNA TGCAGCGTTGTATCTAGCCGGGGGGCCAACGTCCTGACTTTC. Translating it yields CSVVSSRGANVLTF.

This clonotype was detected only a few times. This sequence joins TRBV10-3 and TRBJ1-5; no firm D call. Trimming shortened V by 6 bases and J by 0 bases, and 15 bases separated the two germline ends. Germline-derived CDR1 and CDR2 are ENHRY and SYGVKD. This CDR3 has 16 residues. The DNA of the CDR3 is TGTGCCATCAGCTCAGACCAGCTGAATAGCAATCAGCCCCAGCATTTT. The encoded protein is CAISSDQLNSNQPQHF.

This clonotype rates as medium-sized. V gene TRBV6-6 combines with J gene TRBJ2-5, with D possibly matching TRBD1 (7 bases). The CDR3 sequence is 15 residues long. CDR1 MNHNY and CDR2 SVGAGI come from the germline V gene (reference sequence). The V and J ends lost 5 bases and 5 bases respectively, with 18 bases between them. The DNA of the CDR3 is TGTGCCAGCAGTGCCACCTGGGACAGCGGGGAGACCCAGTACTTC. Its protein is CASSATWDSGETQYF.

In this sample, this clonotype turned up a few times. The rearrangement links TRBV20-1 to TRBJ2-5, with 12 bases matching TRBD2. CDR3 size: 14 residues. Germline CDR1 DFQATT, CDR2 SNEGSKA (reference sequence). V lost 4 bases to trimming and J lost 2 bases; unmatched junction nucleotides: 2. The CDR3 coding sequence is TGCAGTGCTATCCTAGCGGGAGGGCAAGAGACCCAGTACTTC. Encoded protein: CSAILAGGQETQYF.

The gene calls are TRBV18 and TRBJ1-2; weak D call: TRBD1 (6 bases). Germline lookup yields CDR1 KGHSH and CDR2 LQKENI. V was trimmed by 6 bases and J by 0 bases, leaving 11 bases between them. The length of the CDR3 is 14 residues. CDR3 bases: TGTGCCAGCTCCCAGGAGGGGGCTAACTATGGCTACACCTTC. Its protein is CASSQEGANYGYTF. Full variable domain (rest looked up from reference TRBV18 and TRBJ1-2): NAGVMQNPRHLVRRRGQEARLRCSPMKGHSHVYWYRQLPEEGLKFMVYLQKENIIDESGMPKERFSAEFPKEGPSILRIQQVVRGDSAAYFCASSQEGANYGYTFGSGTRLTVV.

CDR3 nucleotides: TGTGCCAGCAGCTTACAAGGAGGGGGCGAAGTAAAACTGTTTTTT. Protein sequence: CASSLQGGGEVKLFF. The genes are TRBV11-2 and TRBJ1-4; 7 nucleotides match TRBD1. This CDR3 has 15 amino acids. Germline values: CDR1 SGHAT, CDR2 FQNNGV. Unmatched junction bases numbered 10, after V lost 2 bases and J lost 10 bases.